Below, 4 T cell receptor beta chains from the same sample are listed, as sequenced in a study of blood T cell repertoires in COVID-19. Produced via immunoSEQ multiplex PCR; TCRdb's table is partial and in-frame only. The sample includes 250,000 to 300,000 clones, about nine tenths of them seen just once. What was sequenced was peripheral blood. Source of these receptors: a woman between 35 and 50 years old with acute or convalescent COVID-19.

V is TRBV2 and J is TRBJ1-2; D remains unclear. V was trimmed by 8 bases and J by 4 bases, leaving 17 bases between them. Germline lookup yields CDR1 SNHLY and CDR2 FYNNEI. The length of the CDR3 is 14 residues. CDR3 sequence reads: CASLGLAHSYGYTF. CDR3 DNA: TGTGCCAGCCTAGGTCTGGCACACTCCTATGGCTACACCTTC.

V usage is TRBV5-1 and J usage is TRBJ2-5; 7 bases agree with TRBD2. Per the germline V gene, CDR1 is SGHRS and CDR2 is YFSETQ. The J segment lost 2 bases and the V segment lost 4 bases, leaving 11 bases of the junction unmatched. The CDR3 is 16 residues long. The CDR3 sequence: CASSAIAGGTQETQYF. CDR3 coding DNA: TGCGCCAGCAGCGCGATAGCGGGTGGAACACAAGAGACCCAGTACTTC.

The rearrangement links TRBV7-8 to TRBJ2-1; a possible D gene is TRBD2 (7 bases). With 5 bases removed from V and 5 bases from J, the gap between germline ends came to 16 bases. The CDR3 sequence is 15 residues long. CDR1 and CDR2 (germline): SGHVS, FQNEAQ. The CDR3 protein is CASSGSGTPNNEQFF. CDR3 nucleotides: TGTGCCAGCAGCGGCAGCGGGACACCAAACAATGAGCAGTTCTTC.

The chain recombines TRBV7-8 with TRBJ2-5, with TRBD1 matching over 8 bases. After removal of 5 bases from V and 2 bases from J, the junction contained 7 bases not matched to a gene. The CDR3 has 15 amino acids. CDR1 SGHVS and CDR2 FQNEAQ come from the germline V gene. The CDR3 DNA reads as TGTGCCAGCAGCAAACGAGACAGGGGACAAGAGACCCAGTACTTC. Residues: CASSKRDRGQETQYF.